Shown below are 16 T cell receptor beta chains from a single sample sequenced in a study of cytomegalovirus exposure and HLA in healthy donors. 60 Vbeta and 13 Jbeta primers were used in PCR. TCRdb keeps only in-frame clones here, not all; method: immunoSEQ multiplex PCR. The table records around 150,000 clones, roughly 85% of them present only once. Material for sequencing was PBMCs. The source is a woman aged 50 to 60 in good health and CMV-seronegative.

The CDR3 coding sequence is TGTGCCAGCAGCCGGGATCGGGGGTCCGGGGAGCTGTTTTTT. This sequence encodes CASSRDRGSGELFF. The chain recombines TRBV5-8 with TRBJ2-2; the D gene is possibly TRBD2 (6 bases). CDR1 is SGHTS and CDR2 is YDEGEE in the germline V gene. This CDR3 spans 14 amino acids. The V end lost 4 bases, the J end lost 6 bases, and 13 bases lay between the germline ends. Together with reference TRBV5-8 and TRBJ2-2, the CDR3 gives the full variable domain: EAGVTQSPTHLIKTRGQQATLRCSPISGHTSVYWYQQALGLGLQFLLWYDEGEERNRGNFPPRFSGRQFPNYSSELNVNALELEDSALYLCASSRDRGSGELFFGEGSRLTVL.

The chain employs TRBV19 and TRBJ1-5; tentative D call: TRBD1 (5 bases). The CDR3 is 17 amino acids. Between the trimmed V and J ends, which lost 5 bases and 0 bases, there was a span of 17 bases. Germline V gene data show CDR1 as LNHDA and CDR2 as SQIVND (reference sequence). The CDR3 nucleotides read TGTGCCAGTAGTCCCAAGGGCGACAGCTATAGCAATCAGCCCCAGCATTTT. This translates into CASSPKGDSYSNQPQHF.

This chain joins TRBV15 and TRBJ2-1; D uncertain. CDR1 and CDR2 (germline): LNHNV, YYDKDF (reference sequence). V was pared by 0 bases and J by 5 bases, with 5 bases between. There are 13 residues in the CDR3. For the CDR3, the DNA is TGTGCCACCAGCAGAGATAGTCACAATGAGCAGTTCTTC. It is translated as CATSRDSHNEQFF.

The rearrangement uses TRBV6-5 and TRBJ1-2; D possibly corresponds to TRBD1 (6 bases). V was shortened by 7 bases and J by 2 bases, with 17 bases between the two germline ends. Germline CDR1 is MNHEY and CDR2 is SVGAGI. This CDR3 has 15 amino acids. This chain's CDR3 is CASKNPEQGNYGYTF. The CDR3 bases are TGTGCCAGCAAAAACCCAGAACAGGGAAACTATGGCTACACCTTC.

V gene TRBV19 combines with J gene TRBJ2-7; D may be TRBD2 (6 bases). Germline CDR1 is LNHDA and CDR2 is SQIVND (reference sequence). The CDR3 contains 12 residues. The V gene lost 6 bases and the J gene lost 4 bases, with 10 bases spanning the gap. As DNA, the CDR3 is TGTGCCAGTAGCCAAGGGAGGTACGAGCAGTACTTC. It encodes CASSQGRYEQYF.

This chain uses TRBV11-2 with TRBJ2-2, with a weak D call TRBD1 (5 bases). Germline CDR1 reads SGHAT; CDR2 reads FQNNGV. Trimming took off 5 bases at V and 4 bases at J, with 17 bases between the two ends. The CDR3 length is 16 residues. CDR3 in DNA: TGTGCCAGCAGCAGACGCATATCAGGGTCCACCGGGGAGCTGTTTTTT. Translating gives CASSRRISGSTGELFF.

The V and J genes are TRBV7-3 and TRBJ2-2; 10 positions match TRBD2. The V gene end was trimmed by 3 bases and the J gene end by 4 bases; junction bases not matched to a gene: 5. The length of the CDR3 is 16 residues. The germline V gene has CDR1 SGHTA and CDR2 FQGTGA. The CDR3 sequence: CASSFLAGAVTGELFF. The CDR3 DNA reads as TGTGCCAGCAGCTTCCTAGCGGGAGCGGTCACCGGGGAGCTGTTTTTT.

The J gene is TRBJ1-1, the V gene TRBV6-1; possible D gene TRBD1, 6 bases. This CDR3 region has 15 residues. The germline V gene has CDR1 MNHNS and CDR2 SASEGT. V lost 10 bases, J lost 0 bases, and 18 bases lay in between. CDR3 DNA: TGTGCCACCACCGGGGGGGGGCTCATGAACACTGAAGCTTTCTTT. This sequence encodes CATTGGGLMNTEAFF.

V usage is TRBV11-2 and J usage is TRBJ2-7; 9 positions agree with TRBD1. The CDR3 is 16 residues long. Germline assignment: CDR1 SGHAT and CDR2 FQNNGV. V lost 3 bases, J lost 5 bases, and 11 bases stayed unmatched. The CDR3 protein is CASSFPGGTGFNEQYF. CDR3 DNA sequence: TGTGCCAGCAGCTTCCCGGGTGGGACAGGGTTTAACGAGCAGTACTTC.

The chain joins TRBV5-1 to TRBJ2-7; 11 bases are shared with TRBD2. The V and J ends lost 0 bases and 0 bases, in that order; junction bases with no gene match: 14. Germline V gene sequence: CDR1 SGHRS, CDR2 YFSETQ. This CDR3 is 20 amino acids long. CDR3 region: CASSLGTLRGLADISYEQYF. CDR3 in DNA: TGCGCCAGCAGCTTGGGGACACTTAGGGGACTAGCGGATATCTCCTACGAGCAGTACTTC.

The gene calls are TRBV10-3 and TRBJ2-6; no clear D gene. The CDR3 has 20 residues. The germline V and J ends were trimmed by 0 bases and 0 bases, with 18 bases remaining between them. Germline lookup yields CDR1 ENHRY and CDR2 SYGVKD. CDR3 sequence: CAISESQLETRSSGANVLTF. For the CDR3, the DNA is TGTGCCATCAGTGAGTCTCAATTAGAGACCCGGAGCTCTGGGGCCAACGTCCTGACTTTC.

The chain links TRBV7-8 to TRBJ2-3; 7 bases align to TRBD2. There are 13 residues in the CDR3. The ends lost 8 bases at V and 3 bases at J; junction bases unmatched: 5. The V gene's germline CDR1 is SGHVS and CDR2 FQNEAQ. In DNA form, the CDR3 reads TGTGCCAGCGGCTCTAGCGGAACAGATACGCAGTATTTT. It codes for CASGSSGTDTQYF.

The V and J genes are TRBV13 and TRBJ2-5; TRBD1 matches at 8 bases. There are 14 residues in the CDR3. J gave up 1 base and V 4 bases, and 2 bases lay outside the gene matches. Germline CDR1 is PRHDT and CDR2 is FYEKMQ (reference sequence). The CDR3 loop reads CASSYGQGQETQYF. CDR3 bases: TGTGCCAGCAGCTACGGACAGGGCCAAGAGACCCAGTACTTC. Combining the CDR3 with reference TRBV13 and TRBJ2-5 gives the whole variable domain AAGVIQSPRHLIKEKRETATLKCYPIPRHDTVYWYQQGPGQDPQFLISFYEKMQSDKGSIPDRFSAQQFSDYHSELNMSSLELGDSALYFCASSYGQGQETQYFGPGTRLLVL.

The rearrangement uses TRBV7-9 and TRBJ2-1; 11 bases fit TRBD2. The trim removed 3 bases at V and 2 bases at J, leaving 0 bases unmatched. Germline V CDR1 and CDR2: SEHNR, FQNEAQ (reference sequence). The CDR3 extends over 15 amino acids. This chain's CDR3 is CASSLTSGAYNEQFF. CDR3 nucleotides: TGTGCCAGCAGCTTGACTAGCGGGGCCTACAATGAGCAGTTCTTC.

For the CDR3, the DNA is TGTGCCAGCTCACCGACAGGGGGAGGCCAAGAGACCCAGTACTTC. It is translated as CASSPTGGGQETQYF. V and J are TRBV18 and TRBJ2-5; 9 positions match TRBD1. CDR1 and CDR2 (germline): KGHSH, LQKENI. V lost 3 bases to trimming and J lost 1 base; unmatched junction nucleotides: 3. This CDR3 comprises 15 residues.

The rearrangement uses TRBV5-1 and TRBJ1-2; TRBD1 is a possible D gene (6 bases). CDR1 is SGHRS and CDR2 is YFSETQ in the germline V gene. V dropped 4 bases and J dropped 4 bases, with 23 bases sitting between them. This CDR3 region has 17 residues. DNA of the CDR3: TGCGCCAGCAGCCCGGTCCCCTCGGGCGCGGGGGCCTATGGCTACACCTTC. As protein: CASSPVPSGAGAYGYTF.